This T cell receptor (beta chain) comes out of a study of T-cell reconstitution after alpha-beta-depleted transplantation in children. CDR3 size: 15 residues. Germline loops: CDR1 SGHKS, CDR2 YYEKEE (reference sequence). V shed 4 bases and J 6 bases; nucleotides not matched to a gene: 7. Comments on this clonotype: The antigen is unknown.

Unique molecular identifiers were used in preparing the TCRbeta library. MiXCR, applied by TCRdb to the PCR reads, yields one record per CDR3 protein. The table has some 100,000 distinct CDR3 sequences, about 14% seen once; the top ten hold roughly 21%. Study findings and constraints: Newly produced T cells mostly accounted for T-cell counts and diversity one year post-transplant. Some patients owed their high day-60 TCRbeta diversity to surviving recipient T cells and thymic progenitors. About two months after transplant, alpha-beta T cells reportedly came from several hundred expanded graft clones.

This sequence originates from a male patient aged 2-15 years who had a stem cell transplant for acute lymphoblastic leukemia, so the T cells may come from the graft donor. The chain combines TRBV5-5 with TRBJ1-5; 10 nucleotides line up with TRBD1. The sequences come from PBMCs, mostly from graft donor cells, collected 180 days after TCRalphabeta/CD19-depleted stem cell transplant. The CDR3 is CASSGDRGRGQPQHF. The CDR3 nucleotides are TGTGCCAGCAGCGGGGACAGGGGTAGAGGTCAGCCCCAGCATTTT. Looking up the rest from reference TRBV5-5 and TRBJ1-5 gives the full variable domain: DAGVTQSPTHLIKTRGQQVTLRCSPISGHKSVSWYQQVLGQGPQFIFQYYEKEERGRGNFPDRFSARQFPNYSSELNVNALLLGDSALYLCASSGDRGRGQPQHFGDGTRLSIL.